The 28 T cell receptor beta chains below all came from one sample that was sequenced in a study of blood T cells in healthy people across ages. A sample-barcoded 5' primer and a J-beta primer mix were used in a second PCR of roughly 7 to 11 cycles. TCRdb fed the 5' RACE reads into MiXCR, producing one record per CDR3 protein. The repertoire consists of about 1.4 million distinct CDR3 sequences, with roughly 64% occurring once and the leading ten covering over 5.5%. The sequenced sample was blood. Receptors were obtained from a man in his late teens or twenties in good health.

The gene calls are TRBV10-3 and TRBJ1-2; D may be TRBD1 (5 bases). CDR3 length equals 12 residues. V was cut by 10 bases and J by 4 bases, with 13 bases left in between. CDR1 is ENHRY, CDR2 SYGVKD, per germline. The CDR3 sequence: CANAGTSYGYTF. CDR3 nucleotides: TGTGCCAACGCCGGGACTTCCTATGGCTACACCTTC.

J is TRBJ1-4 and V is TRBV27; the match to TRBD1 covers 8 bases. This CDR3 contains 18 residues. Germline CDR1 is MNHEY and CDR2 is SMNVEV (reference sequence). Losses at the gene ends were 5 bases for V and 2 bases for J; bases not matched to a gene: 13. The CDR3 loop is CASSPDPGGPATNEKLFF. The CDR3, as DNA: TGTGCCAGCAGTCCCGACCCAGGGGGCCCTGCGACTAATGAAAAACTGTTTTTT.

The chain is built from TRBV20-1 and TRBJ2-7; no definite D call. Germline V gives CDR1 DFQATT, CDR2 SNEGSKA (reference sequence). V was trimmed by 3 bases and J by 4 bases, leaving 7 bases between them. The CDR3 is made up of 11 amino acids. The CDR3 DNA is TGCAGTGCTAGTGTTCAGTACGAGCAGTACTTC. Its translation is CSASVQYEQYF.

This clonotype was observed a few times. CDR3 nucleotides: TGCAGCGTTGAGGGGACAGGAGCTATCAATGAGCAGTTCTTC. Protein: CSVEGTGAINEQFF. This rearrangement joins TRBV29-1 to TRBJ2-1, with 8 bases matching TRBD1. The CDR3 consists of 14 residues. The ends lost 3 bases at V and 6 bases at J; junction bases unmatched: 7. The germline gives CDR1 SQVTM, CDR2 ANQGSEA.

The chain recombines TRBV12-3 or TRBV12-4 with TRBJ2-6; D remains ambiguous. The CDR3 consists of 16 residues. Trimming shortened V by 7 bases and J by 1 base, and 14 bases separated the two germline ends. The CDR3 nucleotides are TGTGCCAGCACTCCATATTGGGGATCTGGGGCCAACGTCCTGACTTTC. It codes for CASTPYWGSGANVLTF.

The chain couples TRBV7-2 to TRBJ2-3; 7 nucleotides align to TRBD2. CDR1 SGHTA and CDR2 FQGNSA come from the germline V gene. CDR3 size: 16 residues. V shed 3 bases, J shed 6 bases, and the junction held 12 bases outside the gene matches. The CDR3 nucleotides read TGTGCCAGCAGCTTTATGAGGCGGGAGCCCCCGGATACGCAGTATTTT. It encodes CASSFMRREPPDTQYF.

This sequence joins TRBV4-1 and TRBJ1-5, with D possibly TRBD1 on 5 matching bases. CDR3 length equals 15 residues. With 4 bases removed from V and 3 bases from J, the gap between germline ends came to 13 bases. Germline CDR1 reads MGHRA; CDR2 reads YSYEKL. DNA of the CDR3: TGCGCCAGCAGCCGACTGGGACTCTTCAATCAGCCCCAGCATTTT. This encodes CASSRLGLFNQPQHF.

The chain joins TRBV6-1 to TRBJ2-5, with 12 bases lining up with TRBD1. The CDR3 covers 14 residues. V dropped 8 bases and J dropped 5; count of bases not matched to a gene: 6. Germline V CDR1 and CDR2: MNHNS, SASEGT. DNA for the CDR3: TGTGCCAGCTACCGGGACAGGGGGCGGGAGACCCAGTACTTC. Amino acids: CASYRDRGRETQYF.

The chain has TRBV3-1 and TRBJ1-1, with D tentatively TRBD1 (5 bases). The germline V and J ends were trimmed by 5 bases and 4 bases, with 11 bases remaining between them. The germline V gene encodes CDR1 LGHDT and CDR2 YNNKEL (reference sequence). The CDR3 is made up of 13 amino acids. In DNA, the CDR3 is TGTGCCAGCAGCAACCCCGGGGGCACTGAAGCTTTCTTT. It codes for CASSNPGGTEAFF.

The rearrangement links TRBV5-1 to TRBJ1-1; no clear D. The CDR3 is 13 residues long. Per germline, CDR1 SGHRS and CDR2 YFSETQ. Trimming stripped 0 bases from V and 6 bases from J, with 9 bases between. The DNA for the CDR3 is TGCGCCAGCAGCTTGGGTAGAAACCCTGAAGCTTTCTTT. It encodes CASSLGRNPEAFF.

The J gene is TRBJ2-5, the V gene TRBV29-1; TRBD1 or TRBD2 may be the D gene (5 bases each). Trimming shortened V by 8 bases and J by 3 bases, and 16 bases separated the two germline ends. This CDR3 is 13 amino acids long. In germline, CDR1 is SQVTM, CDR2 ANQGSEA. The DNA for the CDR3 is TGCAGCCCCCGGCGGCAGGGAGAAGAGACCCAGTACTTC. It encodes CSPRRQGEETQYF.

The chain links TRBV20-1 to TRBJ2-7; tentatively, D is TRBD1 (6 bases). Deletions cut 1 base from V and 3 bases from J, with 13 bases between. From germline, CDR1 is DFQATT and CDR2 SNEGSKA (reference sequence). The CDR3 length is 14 residues. The CDR3 nucleotides are TGCAGTGCTAGAGGTTTAACAGGGCACTACGAGCAGTACTTC. This sequence encodes CSARGLTGHYEQYF.

The chain is built from TRBV20-1 and TRBJ2-3; D is tentatively TRBD1 or TRBD2 (5 bases each). V lost 5 bases and J 2 bases, leaving 17 bases between the germline ends. The CDR3 has 15 amino acids. The germline V gene encodes CDR1 DFQATT and CDR2 SNEGSKA (reference sequence). CDR3 region: CSAPPAGANTDTQYF. The CDR3 DNA reads as TGCAGTGCTCCTCCTGCCGGGGCGAACACAGATACGCAGTATTTT.

CDR3: CASSQDRGSWNEQFF. The CDR3 nucleotides are TGTGCCAGCAGCCAAGATCGGGGTAGTTGGAATGAGCAGTTCTTC. The chain recombines TRBV4-2 with TRBJ2-1; perhaps TRBD2 as D (5 bases). Germline CDR1 LGHNA, CDR2 YNFKEQ. The CDR3 is 15 amino acids. Deletions cut 0 bases from V and 7 bases from J, with 13 bases between.

In DNA form, the CDR3 reads TGCAGTGCAGGGGACGTTTCGGCAGATACGCAGTATTTT. It yields the protein CSAGDVSADTQYF. This chain links TRBV20-1 with TRBJ2-3; tentatively, D is TRBD1 or TRBD2 (5 bases each). Germline V gene lookup returns CDR1 DFQATT and CDR2 SNEGSKA (reference sequence). V lost 6 bases to trimming and J lost 4 bases, with 14 bases between them. The CDR3 is 13 amino acids.

Of note for this clonotype: A clone one base away is much larger, so this may be a read error. The chain recombines TRBV6-4 with TRBJ2-3, with 11 nucleotides matching TRBD2. This CDR3 has 15 amino acids. The germline V gene encodes CDR1 MRHNA and CDR2 SNTAGT. CDR3 DNA: TGTGCCAGCAGTGACTCTAGCGGGAGGGCAGATGCGCAGTATTTT. Protein sequence: CASSDSSGRADAQYF.

The chain is built from TRBV7-9 and TRBJ2-5, with unresolved D. The CDR3 length is 14 residues. Trimming took 5 bases from V and 2 from J, leaving 12 bases between them. The germline V gene encodes CDR1 SEHNR and CDR2 FQNEAQ (reference sequence). The CDR3 loop reads CASSAQARQETQYF. The CDR3 DNA reads as TGTGCCAGCAGCGCCCAAGCGAGACAAGAGACCCAGTACTTC.

V is TRBV29-1 and J is TRBJ1-1; D gene unclear. V was trimmed by 7 bases and J by 5 bases, leaving 11 bases between them. Looked up from germline, CDR1 is SQVTM and CDR2 is ANQGSEA. This CDR3 has 11 residues. The chain's CDR3 is CSAPGGTEAFF. In nucleotides, the CDR3 is TGCAGCGCCCCCGGTGGGACTGAAGCTTTCTTT.

The J gene is TRBJ2-3, the V gene TRBV20-1; D gene unclear. The CDR3 totals 14 residues. Germline V gene sequence: CDR1 DFQATT, CDR2 SNEGSKA (reference sequence). The V end was cut by 0 bases, the J end by 4 bases, with 11 bases between. The CDR3 bases are TGCAGTGCTAGAGACCTAAATGGGGCAGATACGCAGTATTTT. This codes for CSARDLNGADTQYF.

The chain joins TRBV29-1 to TRBJ2-7, with TRBD2 as a possible D gene (5 bases). The CDR3 covers 13 residues. The germline V gene has CDR1 SQVTM and CDR2 ANQGSEA. V was cut by 7 bases and J by 4 bases, with 17 bases left in between. The CDR3 sequence: CSARHPGSYEQYF. As DNA, the CDR3 is TGCAGCGCCCGGCATCCGGGATCTTACGAGCAGTACTTC.

This clonotype was found a few times. V is TRBV21-1 and J is TRBJ2-7; the DNA was not used to check the table's D call, TRBD1. TRBV21-1 is a pseudogene locus. The CDR3 covers 16 residues. The CDR3 region has the DNA TGTGCCAGCAGCAAAGGGCGGGACAGGGAGGTTTGCGAGCAGTACTTC. Translated, it gives CASSKGRDREVCEQYF.

The gene calls are TRBV20-1 and TRBJ2-7; D is perhaps TRBD1 (6 bases). The length of the CDR3 is 12 residues. Germline V gene lookup returns CDR1 DFQATT and CDR2 SNEGSKA (reference sequence). V gave up 6 bases and J gave up 7 bases, with 16 bases separating them. The CDR3 loop is CSAITGTNEQYF. CDR3 sequence (DNA): TGCAGTGCCATCACCGGGACAAATGAGCAGTACTTC.

This clonotype was counted only a few times. V is TRBV20-1 and J is TRBJ2-1; 9 bases are shared with TRBD2. CDR3 length: 12 amino acids. V lost 2 bases and J lost 10; bases outside the gene matches: 3. Germline V gives CDR1 DFQATT, CDR2 SNEGSKA (reference sequence). CDR3 protein: CSARWTSDEQFF. For the CDR3, the DNA is TGCAGTGCTAGATGGACTAGCGACGAGCAGTTCTTC.

This clonotype was detected many times. The V and J genes are TRBV27 and TRBJ1-1; TRBD1 is a possible D gene (5 bases). Trimming shortened V by 2 bases and J by 0 bases, and 7 bases separated the two germline ends. The CDR3 has 14 amino acids. Germline V gene sequence: CDR1 MNHEY, CDR2 SMNVEV (reference sequence). CDR3 DNA: TGTGCCAGCAGTTTACGGGGCATGAACACTGAAGCTTTCTTT. It yields the protein CASSLRGMNTEAFF.

V is TRBV15 and J is TRBJ1-1, with TRBD1 as a possible D gene (6 bases). Germline V gene data show CDR1 as LNHNV and CDR2 as YYDKDF (reference sequence). This CDR3 has 18 amino acids. Trimming pared 7 bases from V and 4 bases from J, leaving 28 bases between. The DNA for the CDR3 is TGTGCCACCACCCTAGGGGTTGAGGGGGGGCGCTTATTCACTGAAGCTTTCTTT. Protein sequence: CATTLGVEGGRLFTEAFF.

V is TRBV29-1 and J is TRBJ2-5; D may be TRBD2 (6 bases). Germline values: CDR1 SQVTM, CDR2 ANQGSEA. V lost 4 bases and J 3 bases, leaving 15 bases between the germline ends. CDR3 size: 14 residues. The CDR3 is CSVVWDWGKETQYF. CDR3 coding DNA: TGCAGCGTTGTCTGGGACTGGGGGAAAGAGACCCAGTACTTC. Drawing the rest from reference TRBV29-1 and TRBJ2-5, the complete variable domain is SAVISQKPSRDICQRGTSLTIQCQVDSQVTMMFWYRQQPGQSLTLIATANQGSEATYESGFVIDKFPISRPNLTFSTLTVSNMSPEDSSIYLCSVVWDWGKETQYFGPGTRLLVL.

The chain couples TRBV28 to TRBJ2-3; D may correspond to TRBD1 or TRBD2 (5 bases each). The CDR3 loop spans 14 amino acids. Between the trimmed V and J ends, which lost 3 bases and 7 bases, there was a span of 14 bases. The germline V gene has CDR1 MDHEN and CDR2 SYDVKM. The CDR3 sequence is CASSFGGSVNTQYF. CDR3 bases: TGTGCCAGCAGTTTTGGGGGTTCGGTGAATACGCAGTATTTT.

This clonotype was observed a single time. The rearrangement joins TRBV12-3 or TRBV12-4 to TRBJ1-2, with D perhaps matching TRBD1 (5 bases). The CDR3 loop spans 13 amino acids. V was shortened by 5 bases and J by 7 bases, with 14 bases between the two germline ends. CDR3 loop: CASSPYDQGGYTF. For the CDR3, the DNA is TGTGCCAGCAGTCCTTACGACCAGGGTGGCTACACCTTC.